The 31 T cell receptor beta chains below were found in one sample sequenced in a study of response to subunit inactivated influenza vaccine. TCRdb ran MiXCR on the RT-PCR reads and lists one entry per CDR3 protein. The sample includes around 530,000 distinct CDR3 sequences, 10% to 15% of them seen just once. The input for sequencing was PBMCs from blood, taken on the day of vaccination. These TCRs come from a man in his forties or fifties who received an inactivated influenza vaccine.

The sample holds a few counts of this clonotype. The chain carries TRBV5-1 and TRBJ2-5, with 7 nucleotides matching TRBD2. Germline CDR1 is SGHRS and CDR2 is YFSETQ. The CDR3 sequence is 14 residues long. The V segment lost 0 bases and the J segment 4 bases; nucleotides outside the gene matches: 3. CDR3 nucleotide sequence: TGCGCCAGCAGCTTGGTGGGGGGGAGAGAGACCCAGTACTTC. This codes for CASSLVGGRETQYF.

In its sample, this clonotype was seen once. V is TRBV10-3 and J is TRBJ2-2; 8 bases match TRBD1. Germline trimming cut 7 bases from V and 4 bases from J; bases unmatched to any gene: 5. The CDR3 contains 14 residues. The germline V gene has CDR1 ENHRY and CDR2 SYGVKD. CDR3 region: CAINGQGATGELFF. The CDR3 nucleotides are TGTGCCATCAATGGACAGGGAGCCACCGGGGAGCTGTTTTTT.

CDR3 sequence reads: CSARAPPVMGGDTQYF. Written as DNA, the CDR3 is TGCAGTGCTAGAGCCCCCCCCGTAATGGGGGGAGATACGCAGTATTTT. The V and J genes are TRBV20-1 and TRBJ2-3; weak D call: TRBD2 (6 bases). CDR3 size: 16 residues. V shed 1 base and J shed 5 bases, with 19 bases lying between them. The V gene's germline CDR1 is DFQATT and CDR2 SNEGSKA (reference sequence).

The chain recombines TRBV10-3 with TRBJ2-2, with 7 bases lining up with TRBD1. CDR3 length: 14 amino acids. CDR1 and CDR2 from the germline V gene are ENHRY and SYGVKD. V shed 7 bases, J shed 5 bases, and the junction held 7 bases outside the gene matches. The CDR3: CAINRGLGTGELFF. CDR3 nucleotide sequence: TGTGCCATCAATAGGGGGCTCGGAACCGGGGAGCTGTTTTTT.

In this sample, this clonotype turned up a few times. The gene calls are TRBV7-2 and TRBJ2-3; 12 bases agree with TRBD2. The germline V gene has CDR1 SGHTA and CDR2 FQGNSA. The CDR3 extends over 15 amino acids. The V gene end was trimmed by 5 bases and the J gene end by 2 bases; junction bases not matched to a gene: 2. Here the CDR3 DNA reads TGTGCCAGCAGCACTAGCGGGGGGTACACAGATACGCAGTATTTT. Translation gives CASSTSGGYTDTQYF.

This sequence joins TRBV6-5 and TRBJ1-2; D not certain. Germline V gene sequence: CDR1 MNHEY, CDR2 SVGAGI. This CDR3 region has 15 residues. Deletions cut 0 bases from V and 2 bases from J, with 10 bases between. The CDR3, as DNA: TGTGCCAGCAGTTACTCTATAATGTCGAACTATGGCTACACCTTC. Protein: CASSYSIMSNYGYTF.

V and J are TRBV29-1 and TRBJ2-1; tentative D call: TRBD1 (8 bases). V lost 4 bases and J 8 bases, leaving 18 bases between the germline ends. Per the germline V gene, CDR1 is SQVTM and CDR2 is ANQGSEA. CDR3 length: 14 amino acids. CDR3 region: CSVVGGAGGYEQFF. The CDR3, as DNA: TGCAGCGTTGTTGGGGGGGCAGGGGGCTATGAGCAGTTCTTC.

The J gene is TRBJ1-6, the V gene TRBV6-1; D may be TRBD1 (5 bases). V lost 5 bases and J lost 4, with 15 bases in between. The germline CDR1 and CDR2 sequences are MNHNS and SASEGT. This CDR3 contains 16 residues. In nucleotides, the CDR3 is TGTGCCAGCAGTCTGGACGGGACGGCATATAATTCACCCCTCCACTTT. Amino acids: CASSLDGTAYNSPLHF.

The sample holds a few counts of this clonotype. The V and J genes are TRBV29-1 and TRBJ2-3; the match to TRBD2 covers 8 bases. CDR3 length equals 18 residues. Trimming at V came to 0 bases and at J to 2 bases, leaving 13 bases not matched to a gene. Germline V CDR1 and CDR2: SQVTM, ANQGSEA. The CDR3 DNA sequence: TGCAGCGTTGAAGATCCTGAACGGGGGGGAAGTTACACAGATACGCAGTATTTT. It is translated as CSVEDPERGGSYTDTQYF.

Turning to this clonotype: At one end the junction does not follow the germline gene, possibly because of a read error. The gene calls are TRBV5-5 and TRBJ2-7, with no clear D. The CDR3 runs 14 residues. The germline gives CDR1 SGHKS, CDR2 YYEKEE (reference sequence). CDR3 loop: CASSLAVEAYEHYF. CDR3 nucleotides: TGTGCCAGCAGCTTGGCGGTAGAAGCCTACGAGCACTACTTC. Full variable domain (missing parts from reference TRBV5-5 and TRBJ2-7): DAGVTQSPTHLIKTRGQQVTLRCSPISGHKSVSWYQQVLGQGPQFIFQYYEKEERGRGNFPDRFSARQFPNYSSELNVNALLLGDSALYLCASSLAVEAYEHYFGPGTRLTVT.

The chain combines TRBV6-2 or TRBV6-3 with TRBJ2-1, with 9 positions matching TRBD2. Per germline, CDR1 MNHEY and CDR2 SVGEGT. After removal of 7 bases from V and 10 bases from J, the junction contained 5 bases not matched to a gene. CDR3 size: 12 residues. The CDR3 region is CASNSGGQEQFF. The CDR3 DNA sequence: TGTGCCAGCAATAGCGGGGGTCAGGAGCAGTTCTTC.

This chain joins TRBV12-3 or TRBV12-4 and TRBJ2-1; D might be TRBD1 (7 bases). The CDR3 extends over 14 amino acids. The V end lost 5 bases, the J end lost 7 bases, and 15 bases lay between the germline ends. The CDR3 sequence is CASSTGDGGNEQFF. The CDR3 nucleotides are TGTGCCAGCAGTACAGGGGACGGAGGGAATGAGCAGTTCTTC.

A few counts support this clonotype. The rearrangement links TRBV2 to TRBJ2-3; 10 bases line up with TRBD1. The CDR3 covers 15 residues. Germline trimming cut 4 bases from V and 5 bases from J; bases unmatched to any gene: 6. Germline CDR1 SNHLY, CDR2 FYNNEI. CDR3 in amino acids: CASSGQGAPGDTQYF. CDR3 in DNA: TGTGCCAGCAGTGGACAGGGGGCGCCGGGAGATACGCAGTATTTT.

This sequence joins TRBV28 and TRBJ1-5; no reliable D call. This CDR3 comprises 16 residues. Germline V gene data show CDR1 as MDHEN and CDR2 as SYDVKM. V lost 2 bases, J lost 3 bases, and 14 bases lay in between. The CDR3 DNA reads TGTGCCAGCAGTTTACCCCAAGTCTCTTTCAATCAGCCCCAGCATTTT. The encoded protein is CASSLPQVSFNQPQHF.

This clonotype was seen repeatedly, ten times or more. The chain has TRBV12-3 or TRBV12-4 and TRBJ2-3; 11 bases are a match to TRBD1. The J segment lost 3 bases and the V segment lost 7 bases, leaving 9 bases of the junction unmatched. The CDR3 consists of 16 residues. CDR3 nucleotide sequence: TGTGCCAGCACCTCGGGGGACAGGGGGGCGACAGATACGCAGTATTTT. Its protein is CASTSGDRGATDTQYF.

The chain joins TRBV5-1 to TRBJ2-3, with a weak D call TRBD2 (7 bases). V was cut by 4 bases and J by 5 bases, with 17 bases left in between. Per germline, CDR1 SGHRS and CDR2 YFSETQ. The CDR3 is made up of 15 amino acids. CDR3 residues: CASSQIRGAKDTQYF. In DNA form, the CDR3 reads TGCGCCAGCAGCCAGATACGGGGGGCCAAAGATACGCAGTATTTT.

This clonotype showed up just a few times. J is TRBJ2-5 and V is TRBV5-1, with D possibly being TRBD1 (6 bases). V lost 4 bases and J lost 4, with 14 bases in between. CDR1 and CDR2 from the germline V gene are SGHRS and YFSETQ. This CDR3 has 14 residues. CDR3 region: CASSHGQGTETQYF. CDR3 DNA: TGCGCCAGCAGCCACGGGCAGGGGACAGAGACCCAGTACTTC.

The CDR3 loop is CASSASGTSGRYEQYF. CDR3 nucleotide sequence: TGTGCCAGCAGCGCCTCCGGGACTAGCGGGAGATACGAGCAGTACTTC. The chain links TRBV5-5 to TRBJ2-7, with TRBD2 matching over 14 bases. The germline CDR1 and CDR2 sequences are SGHKS and YYEKEE (reference sequence). This CDR3 contains 16 residues. J was trimmed by 4 bases and V by 4 bases; bases with no gene match: 7.

This chain uses TRBV27 with TRBJ2-3; 9 bases are shared with TRBD2. Germline trimming cut 3 bases from V and 5 bases from J; bases unmatched to any gene: 6. The CDR3 consists of 15 residues. Germline lookup yields CDR1 MNHEY and CDR2 SMNVEV (reference sequence). CDR3 region: CASSFVAGGQDTQYF. The CDR3 DNA is TGTGCCAGCAGTTTCGTTGCGGGGGGGCAAGATACGCAGTATTTT.

The chain has TRBV29-1 and TRBJ2-7, with D unresolved. The germline V gene has CDR1 SQVTM and CDR2 ANQGSEA. The V end was cut by 4 bases, the J end by 2 bases, with 12 bases between. The CDR3 runs to 13 residues. CDR3 sequence (DNA): TGCAGCGTTGGAAAGGAGAACCCCTACGAGCAGTACTTC. Its translation is CSVGKENPYEQYF.

The gene calls are TRBV13 and TRBJ2-1; D gene unclear. The V end was cut by 5 bases, the J end by 5 bases, with 10 bases between. Germline CDR1 and CDR2: PRHDT and FYEKMQ (reference sequence). CDR3 length: 13 amino acids. For the CDR3, the DNA is TGTGCCAGCAGCCACCATATTAACAATGAGCAGTTCTTC. Encoded protein: CASSHHINNEQFF.

This clonotype was found a few times. The chain joins TRBV4-1 to TRBJ1-6; no clear D gene. V was cut by 0 bases and J by 9 bases, with 12 bases left in between. The CDR3 consists of 15 residues. Germline V lookup: CDR1 MGHRA, CDR2 YSYEKL. The CDR3 protein is CASSQDFTAGSPLHF. The CDR3, as DNA: TGCGCCAGCAGCCAAGATTTTACTGCTGGTTCACCCCTCCACTTT.

This clonotype was picked up many times. The chain links TRBV3-1 to TRBJ1-1, with a tentative D call TRBD1 (6 bases). V was pared by 1 base and J by 6 bases, with 15 bases between. Germline V CDR1 and CDR2: LGHDT, YNNKEL (reference sequence). The CDR3 runs to 15 residues. CDR3 residues: CASSQGGATFAEAFF. CDR3 DNA sequence: TGTGCCAGCAGCCAAGGGGGGGCTACGTTCGCTGAAGCTTTCTTT.

The table lists this clonotype with a few counts. The chain employs TRBV20-1 and TRBJ1-5, with 7 bases that match TRBD1. CDR1 and CDR2 from the germline V gene are DFQATT and SNEGSKA (reference sequence). The junction had 4 bases not matched to a gene; V was cut back by 3 bases and J by 5 bases. The CDR3 runs to 13 residues. Written as DNA, the CDR3 is TGCAGTGCTAGGGACAGGTTTGATCAGCCCCAGCATTTT. This sequence encodes CSARDRFDQPQHF.

This clonotype was counted a few times. The V gene is TRBV19, the J gene TRBJ1-1, with D maybe TRBD1 (5 bases). The germline V and J ends were trimmed by 4 bases and 4 bases, with 10 bases remaining between them. Germline V gene data show CDR1 as LNHDA and CDR2 as SQIVND (reference sequence). There are 13 residues in the CDR3. The CDR3 bases are TGTGCCAGTAGTACGGGGGTCTCCACTGAAGCTTTCTTT. This encodes CASSTGVSTEAFF.

J is TRBJ2-1 and V is TRBV6-5; the D is unclear. The germline V gene has CDR1 MNHEY and CDR2 SVGAGI. This CDR3 region has 16 residues. The germline V and J ends were trimmed by 0 bases and 5 bases, with 14 bases remaining between them. Here the CDR3 reads CASSYSLGLGHNEQFF. As DNA, the CDR3 is TGTGCCAGCAGTTACTCCCTCGGGTTGGGCCACAATGAGCAGTTCTTC.

In this sample, this clonotype turned up a few times. As DNA, the CDR3 is TGTGCCAGCAGTTTATTCCCCTACTGGGAGCAGTACTTC. Translated: CASSLFPYWEQYF. This chain connects TRBV28 to TRBJ2-7; D remains ambiguous. In germline, CDR1 is MDHEN, CDR2 SYDVKM. The V end lost 1 base, the J end lost 7 bases, and 11 bases lay between the germline ends. The CDR3 spans 13 residues.

Worth noting for this clonotype: One end of the junction does not line up with germline, which may come from a read error. The V gene is TRBV3-1, the J gene TRBJ2-1, with no clear D. The germline CDR1 and CDR2 sequences are LGHDT and YNNKEL (reference sequence). This CDR3 is built from 12 residues. The CDR3 spells CASRQGLQQQFF. Here the CDR3 DNA reads TGTGCCAGCAGACAAGGCTTGCAGCAGCAGTTCTTC.

The gene calls are TRBV20-1 and TRBJ1-3; D gene uncertain. V was pared by 0 bases and J by 4 bases, with 10 bases between. CDR1 and CDR2 (germline): DFQATT, SNEGSKA (reference sequence). The CDR3 is made up of 14 amino acids. In DNA, the CDR3 is TGCAGTGCTAGAGAGGCCAGAAAGGGAAACACCATATATTTT. Its translation is CSAREARKGNTIYF.

This chain uses TRBV23-1 with TRBJ2-5, with D unclear. TRBV23-1 is placed among ORFs of uncertain function. The V and J ends lost 3 bases and 3 bases respectively, with 14 bases between them. The CDR3 length is 15 residues. CDR3 in DNA: TGCGCCAGCAGTCAGCTCAGCCGGGCCAAAGAGACCCAGTACTTC. Amino acids: CASSQLSRAKETQYF.

This sequence joins TRBV6-2 or TRBV6-3 and TRBJ2-5; D perhaps matches TRBD1 (5 bases). Per germline, CDR1 MNHEY and CDR2 SVGEGT. The CDR3 has 16 residues. V lost 2 bases, J lost 2 bases, and 15 bases lay in between. The CDR3 DNA follows: TGTGCCAGCAGTTACCGTCATTGGACACCTCAAGAGACCCAGTACTTC. Translation: CASSYRHWTPQETQYF.